The clone carrying this T cell receptor (beta chain) was seen a single time. The data were taken from a study of cytomegalovirus exposure and HLA in healthy donors. Germline loops: CDR1 SQVTM, CDR2 ANQGSEA. The CDR3 length is 13 residues. V shed 6 bases, J shed 9 bases, and the junction held 11 bases outside the gene matches. A multiplex PCR was run with 60 Vbeta primers and 13 Jbeta primers. Sequencing used immunoSEQ multiplex PCR; TCRdb keeps in-frame clones, though not all of them. The sample yields roughly 150,000 clones, more than 70% seen once. The chain recombines TRBV29-1 with TRBJ2-5, with TRBD1 identical over 9 bases. The specimen sequenced was PBMCs. This TCR was recovered from a man in his thirties or forties in good health and CMV-seronegative. This CDR3 is CSVDRTGAVAQYF. In DNA form, the CDR3 reads TGCAGCGTAGACCGGACAGGGGCAGTGGCCCAGTACTTC.